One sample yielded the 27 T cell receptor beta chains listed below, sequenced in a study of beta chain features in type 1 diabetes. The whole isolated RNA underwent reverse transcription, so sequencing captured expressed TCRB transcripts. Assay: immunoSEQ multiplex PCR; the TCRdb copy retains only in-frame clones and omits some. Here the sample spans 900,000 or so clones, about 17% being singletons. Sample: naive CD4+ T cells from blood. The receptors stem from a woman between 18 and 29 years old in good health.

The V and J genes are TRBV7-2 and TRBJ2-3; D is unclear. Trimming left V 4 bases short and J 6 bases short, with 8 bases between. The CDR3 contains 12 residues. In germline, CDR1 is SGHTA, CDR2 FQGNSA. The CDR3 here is CASSWMTDTQYF. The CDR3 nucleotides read TGTGCCAGCAGCTGGATGACGGATACGCAGTATTTT.

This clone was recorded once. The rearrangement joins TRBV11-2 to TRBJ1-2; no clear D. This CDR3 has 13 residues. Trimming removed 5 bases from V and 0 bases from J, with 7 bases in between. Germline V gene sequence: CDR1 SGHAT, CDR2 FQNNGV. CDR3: CASSAVSNYGYTF. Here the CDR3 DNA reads TGTGCCAGCAGCGCTGTTTCTAACTATGGCTACACCTTC.

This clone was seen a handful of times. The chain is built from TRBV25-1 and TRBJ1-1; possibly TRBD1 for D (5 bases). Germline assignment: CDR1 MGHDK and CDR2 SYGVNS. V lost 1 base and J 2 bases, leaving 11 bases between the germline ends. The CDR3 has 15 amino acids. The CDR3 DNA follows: TGTGCCAGCAGTGAATCCGGGACCCTTAACACTGAAGCTTTCTTT. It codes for CASSESGTLNTEAFF.

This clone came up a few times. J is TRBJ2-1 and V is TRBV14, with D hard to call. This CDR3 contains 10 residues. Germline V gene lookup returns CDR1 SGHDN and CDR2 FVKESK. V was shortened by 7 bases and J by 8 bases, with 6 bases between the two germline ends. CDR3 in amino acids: CASNRHEQFF. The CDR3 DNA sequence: TGTGCCAGCAACAGACATGAGCAGTTCTTC.

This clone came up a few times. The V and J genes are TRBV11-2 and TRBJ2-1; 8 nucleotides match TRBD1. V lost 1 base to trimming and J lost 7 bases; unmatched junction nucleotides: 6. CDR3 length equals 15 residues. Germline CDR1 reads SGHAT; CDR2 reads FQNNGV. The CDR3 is CASSLGRQGRNEQFF. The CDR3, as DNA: TGTGCCAGCAGCTTAGGGCGACAGGGGAGGAATGAGCAGTTCTTC.

The CDR3 region is CASRQGQGGETQYF. CDR3 coding DNA: TGCGCCAGCAGACAAGGACAGGGAGGAGAGACCCAGTACTTC. The chain uses TRBV5-1 and TRBJ2-5; TRBD1 matches at 8 bases. With 5 bases clipped from V and 4 bases from J, the junction kept 7 bases outside the gene matches. The CDR3 contains 14 residues. Germline lookup yields CDR1 SGHRS and CDR2 YFSETQ.

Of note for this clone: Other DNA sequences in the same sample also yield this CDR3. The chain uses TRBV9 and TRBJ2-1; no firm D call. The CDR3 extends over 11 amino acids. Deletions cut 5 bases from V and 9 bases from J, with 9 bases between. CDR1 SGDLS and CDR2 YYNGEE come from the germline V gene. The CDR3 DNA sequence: TGTGCCAGCAGTTCCGGTATTGAGCAGTTCTTC. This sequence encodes CASSSGIEQFF.

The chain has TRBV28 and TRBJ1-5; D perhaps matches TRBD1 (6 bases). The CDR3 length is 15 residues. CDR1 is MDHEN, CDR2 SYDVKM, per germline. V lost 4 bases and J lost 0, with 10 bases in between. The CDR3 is CASSSWTDSNQPQHF. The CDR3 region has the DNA TGTGCCAGCAGTTCTTGGACAGATAGCAATCAGCCCCAGCATTTT.

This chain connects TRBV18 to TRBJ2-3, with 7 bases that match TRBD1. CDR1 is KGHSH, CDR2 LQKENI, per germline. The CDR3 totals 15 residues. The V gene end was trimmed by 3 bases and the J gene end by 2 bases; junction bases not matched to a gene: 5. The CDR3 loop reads CASSPAGGFTDTQYF. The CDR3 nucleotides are TGTGCCAGCTCACCTGCAGGGGGATTCACAGATACGCAGTATTTT.

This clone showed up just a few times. The CDR3 spells CASSSGQGRNQPQHF. The CDR3 bases are TGTGCCAGCAGTAGTGGACAGGGACGCAATCAGCCCCAGCATTTT. The chain is built from TRBV6-1 and TRBJ1-5; 8 nucleotides line up with TRBD1. Trimming took 5 bases from V and 2 from J; bases not matched to a gene: 5. The CDR3 is 15 residues long. CDR1 MNHNS and CDR2 SASEGT come from the germline V gene.

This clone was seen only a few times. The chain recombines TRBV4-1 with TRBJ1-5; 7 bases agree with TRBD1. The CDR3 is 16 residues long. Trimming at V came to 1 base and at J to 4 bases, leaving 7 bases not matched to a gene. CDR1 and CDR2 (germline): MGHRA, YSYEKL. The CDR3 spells CASSQGIPGQNQPQHF. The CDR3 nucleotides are TGCGCCAGCAGCCAAGGGATCCCGGGACAGAATCAGCCCCAGCATTTT.

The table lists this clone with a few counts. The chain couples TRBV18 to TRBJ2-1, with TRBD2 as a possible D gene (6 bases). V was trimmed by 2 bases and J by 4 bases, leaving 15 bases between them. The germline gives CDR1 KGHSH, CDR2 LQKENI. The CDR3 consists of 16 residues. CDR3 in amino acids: CASSPAGRLPYNEQFF. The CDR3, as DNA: TGTGCCAGCTCACCAGCGGGGAGACTACCTTACAATGAGCAGTTCTTC.

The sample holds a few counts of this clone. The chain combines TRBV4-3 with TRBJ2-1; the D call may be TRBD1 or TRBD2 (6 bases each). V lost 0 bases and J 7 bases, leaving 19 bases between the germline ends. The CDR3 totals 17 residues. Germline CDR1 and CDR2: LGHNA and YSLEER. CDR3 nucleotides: TGCGCCAGCAGCCAAGACTCCGCGGGAAGGACAGAGAATGAGCAGTTCTTC. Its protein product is CASSQDSAGRTENEQFF.

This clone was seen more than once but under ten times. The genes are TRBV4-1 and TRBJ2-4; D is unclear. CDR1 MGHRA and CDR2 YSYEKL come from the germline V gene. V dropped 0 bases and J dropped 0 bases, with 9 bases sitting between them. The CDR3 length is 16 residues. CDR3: CASSQDLDLAKNIQYF. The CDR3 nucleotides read TGCGCCAGCAGCCAAGATCTCGACCTAGCCAAAAACATTCAGTACTTC.

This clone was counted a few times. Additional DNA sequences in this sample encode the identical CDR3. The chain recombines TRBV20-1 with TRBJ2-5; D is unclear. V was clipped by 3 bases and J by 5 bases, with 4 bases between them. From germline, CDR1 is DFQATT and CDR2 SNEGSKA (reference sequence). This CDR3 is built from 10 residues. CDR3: CSASSETQYF. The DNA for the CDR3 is TGCAGTGCTAGCAGCGAGACCCAGTACTTC.

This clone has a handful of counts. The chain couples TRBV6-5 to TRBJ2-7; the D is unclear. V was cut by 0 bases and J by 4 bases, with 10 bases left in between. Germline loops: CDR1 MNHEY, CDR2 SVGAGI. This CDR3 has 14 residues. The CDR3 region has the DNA TGTGCCAGCAGTTACTCTGGACCTCTATACGAGCAGTACTTC. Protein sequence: CASSYSGPLYEQYF.

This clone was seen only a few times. The CDR3 DNA is TGTGCCAGCAGTGGGCAGCAGGGGGCGAATGAGCAGTTCTTC. Translation gives CASSGQQGANEQFF. This chain joins TRBV2 and TRBJ2-1; 8 bases align to TRBD1. V shed 4 bases and J 7 bases; nucleotides not matched to a gene: 6. Germline lookup yields CDR1 SNHLY and CDR2 FYNNEI. This CDR3 comprises 14 residues. Using reference TRBV2 and TRBJ2-1 for the parts outside the CDR3, the full variable domain is EPEVTQTPSHQVTQMGQEVILRCVPISNHLYFYWYRQILGQKVEFLVSFYNNEISEKSEIFDDQFSVERPDGSNFTLKIRSTKLEDSAMYFCASSGQQGANEQFFGPGTRLTVL.

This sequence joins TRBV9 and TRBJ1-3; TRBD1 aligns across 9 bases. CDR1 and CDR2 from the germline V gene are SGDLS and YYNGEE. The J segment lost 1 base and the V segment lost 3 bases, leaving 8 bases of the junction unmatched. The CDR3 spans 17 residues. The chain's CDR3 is CASSAGQGRPSGNTIYF. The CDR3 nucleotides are TGTGCCAGCAGCGCCGGACAGGGGAGGCCTTCTGGAAACACCATATATTTT.

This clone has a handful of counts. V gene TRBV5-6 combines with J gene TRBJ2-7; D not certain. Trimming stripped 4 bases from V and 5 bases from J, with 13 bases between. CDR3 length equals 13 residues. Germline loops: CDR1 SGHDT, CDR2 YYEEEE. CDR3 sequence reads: CASSPGRANEQYF. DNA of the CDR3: TGTGCCAGCAGCCCGGGCCGGGCGAACGAGCAGTACTTC.

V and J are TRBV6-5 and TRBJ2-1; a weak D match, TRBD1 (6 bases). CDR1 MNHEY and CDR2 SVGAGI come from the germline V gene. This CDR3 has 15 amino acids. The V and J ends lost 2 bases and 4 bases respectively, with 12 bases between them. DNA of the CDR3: TGTGCCAGCAGTTACCACCCCAGGGGTTACAATGAGCAGTTCTTC. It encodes CASSYHPRGYNEQFF.

The DNA of the CDR3 is TGTGCCAGCTCACCACCGGTTCTTACTAGCGGGATCTTCAATCCAGATACGCAGTATTTT. Its protein product is CASSPPVLTSGIFNPDTQYF. V and J are TRBV18 and TRBJ2-3, with 10 bases matching TRBD2. After removal of 0 bases from V and 4 bases from J, the junction contained 16 bases not matched to a gene. CDR1 KGHSH and CDR2 LQKENI come from the germline V gene. The CDR3 is 20 amino acids. The variable domain in full, with the rest retrieved from reference TRBV18 and TRBJ2-3, is NAGVMQNPRHLVRRRGQEARLRCSPMKGHSHVYWYRQLPEEGLKFMVYLQKENIIDESGMPKERFSAEFPKEGPSILRIQQVVRGDSAAYFCASSPPVLTSGIFNPDTQYFGPGTRLTVL.

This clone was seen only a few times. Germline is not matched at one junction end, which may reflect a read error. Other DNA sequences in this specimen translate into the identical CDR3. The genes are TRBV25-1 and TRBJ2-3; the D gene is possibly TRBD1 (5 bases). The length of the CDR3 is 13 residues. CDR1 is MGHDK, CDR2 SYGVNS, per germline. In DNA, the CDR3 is TGTGCCAGCAGTGGCACAGGCACGGATACGCAGTATTTT. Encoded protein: CASSGTGTDTQYF.

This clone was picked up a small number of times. CDR3 coding DNA: TGTGCCAGCAGCGGTCCCGGGACAGGGGCCGCGAACACCGGGGAGCTGTTTTTT. Residues: CASSGPGTGAANTGELFF. The rearrangement uses TRBV9 and TRBJ2-2, with TRBD1 matching over 10 bases. The germline V gene has CDR1 SGDLS and CDR2 YYNGEE. V dropped 3 bases and J dropped 0; count of bases not matched to a gene: 8. The CDR3 has 18 residues.

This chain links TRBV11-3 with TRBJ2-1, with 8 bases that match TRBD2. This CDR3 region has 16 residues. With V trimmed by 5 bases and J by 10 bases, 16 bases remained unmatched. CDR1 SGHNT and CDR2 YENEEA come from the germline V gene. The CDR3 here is CASSPRGSGSVREQFF. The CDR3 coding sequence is TGTGCCAGCAGCCCGAGGGGAAGCGGGAGTGTTAGGGAGCAGTTCTTC.

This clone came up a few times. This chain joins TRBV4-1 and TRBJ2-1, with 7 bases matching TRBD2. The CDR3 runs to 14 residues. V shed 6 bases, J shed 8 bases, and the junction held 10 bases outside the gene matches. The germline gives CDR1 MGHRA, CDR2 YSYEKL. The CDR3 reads CASRPQERDYEQFF. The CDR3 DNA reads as TGCGCCAGCAGACCCCAGGAGCGGGACTATGAGCAGTTCTTC.

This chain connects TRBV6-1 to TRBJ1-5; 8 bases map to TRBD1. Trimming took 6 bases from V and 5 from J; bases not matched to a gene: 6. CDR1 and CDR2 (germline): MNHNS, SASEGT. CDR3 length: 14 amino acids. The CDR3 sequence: CASRDRGLHQPQHF. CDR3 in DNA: TGTGCCAGCAGAGACAGGGGTTTACATCAGCCCCAGCATTTT.

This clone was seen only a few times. This CDR3 is CASRENSASGSPDEQFF. Written as DNA, the CDR3 is TGTGCCAGCAGGGAAAATTCGGCTAGCGGGAGTCCCGATGAGCAGTTCTTC. J is TRBJ2-1 and V is TRBV28; 10 nucleotides align to TRBD2. The germline gives CDR1 MDHEN, CDR2 SYDVKM. With V trimmed by 6 bases and J by 8 bases, 16 bases remained unmatched. CDR3 length: 17 amino acids.